This T cell receptor (beta chain) was profiled in a study of Ad26.COV2.S vaccination and SARS-CoV-2 variants. Study summary: This donor came from the COV1001 trial of Ad26.COV2.S. The study gave Ad26.COV2.S intramuscularly, once or twice 56 days apart.

This clone was seen just once. Sample treatment: around 19 received Ad26.COV2.S at low or high dose, single or two shots; roughly 5 received placebo; per-sample allocation not given. Sampling occurred on day 63 after the first vaccine or placebo injection. The CDR3 loop spans 13 amino acids. Germline-derived CDR1 and CDR2 are SGHNT and YYREEE (reference sequence). V lost 3 bases and J lost 4; bases outside the gene matches: 3. Profiled with immunoSEQ multiplex PCR; TCRdb holds only in-frame clones, not every one. The profile shows hundreds of thousands of clones, about 89% of them singletons. Source: peripheral blood, taken in a trial of Ad26.COV2.S vaccine versus placebo. The TCR originated in a person between 18 and 65 years old who received the Ad26.COV2.S COVID-19 vaccine or a placebo. V gene TRBV5-4 combines with J gene TRBJ2-7; 8 positions match TRBD2. This chain's CDR3 is CASSSGTSYEQYF. CDR3 in DNA: TGTGCCAGCAGCTCCGGGACTAGTTACGAGCAGTACTTC.